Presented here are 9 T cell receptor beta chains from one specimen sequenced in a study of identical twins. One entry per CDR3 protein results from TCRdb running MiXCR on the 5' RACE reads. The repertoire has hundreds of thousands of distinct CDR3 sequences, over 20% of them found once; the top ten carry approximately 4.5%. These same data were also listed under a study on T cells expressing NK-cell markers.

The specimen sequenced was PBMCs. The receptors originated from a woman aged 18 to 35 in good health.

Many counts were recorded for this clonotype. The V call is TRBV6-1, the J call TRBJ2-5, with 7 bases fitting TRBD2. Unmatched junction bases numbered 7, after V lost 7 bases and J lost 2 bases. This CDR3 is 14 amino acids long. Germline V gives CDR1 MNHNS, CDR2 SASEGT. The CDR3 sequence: CASTWGLPQETQYF. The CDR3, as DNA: TGTGCCAGCACGTGGGGACTACCACAAGAGACCCAGTACTTC.

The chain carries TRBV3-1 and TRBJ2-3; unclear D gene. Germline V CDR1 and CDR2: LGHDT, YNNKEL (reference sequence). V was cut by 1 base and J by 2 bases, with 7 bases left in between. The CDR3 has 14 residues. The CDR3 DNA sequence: TGTGCCAGCAGCCAAGCCCTCTACACAGATACGCAGTATTTT. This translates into CASSQALYTDTQYF.

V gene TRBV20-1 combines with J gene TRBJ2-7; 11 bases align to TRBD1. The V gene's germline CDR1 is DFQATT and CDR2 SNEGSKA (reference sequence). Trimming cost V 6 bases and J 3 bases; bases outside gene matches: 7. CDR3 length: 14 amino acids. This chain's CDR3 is CSAPTGTGGYEQYF. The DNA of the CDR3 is TGCAGTGCCCCAACCGGGACAGGGGGCTACGAGCAGTACTTC.

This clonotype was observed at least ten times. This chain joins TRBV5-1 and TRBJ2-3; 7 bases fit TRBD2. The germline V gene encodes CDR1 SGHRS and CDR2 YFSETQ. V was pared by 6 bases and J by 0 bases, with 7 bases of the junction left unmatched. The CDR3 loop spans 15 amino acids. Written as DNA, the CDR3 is TGCGCCAGCACTCGTTTGCGGGGGAGCACAGATACGCAGTATTTT. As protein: CASTRLRGSTDTQYF.

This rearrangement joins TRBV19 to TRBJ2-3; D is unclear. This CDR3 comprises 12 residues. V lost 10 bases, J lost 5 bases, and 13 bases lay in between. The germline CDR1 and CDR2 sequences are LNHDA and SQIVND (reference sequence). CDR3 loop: CATGELRDTQYF. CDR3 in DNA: TGTGCCACCGGAGAGCTCCGAGATACGCAGTATTTT.

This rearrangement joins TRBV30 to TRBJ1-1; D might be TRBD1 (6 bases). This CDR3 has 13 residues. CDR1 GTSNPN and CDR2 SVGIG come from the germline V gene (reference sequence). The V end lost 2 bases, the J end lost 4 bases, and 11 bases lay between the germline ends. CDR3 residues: CAWSPTGTTEAFF. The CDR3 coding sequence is TGTGCCTGGAGTCCAACAGGGACCACTGAAGCTTTCTTT.

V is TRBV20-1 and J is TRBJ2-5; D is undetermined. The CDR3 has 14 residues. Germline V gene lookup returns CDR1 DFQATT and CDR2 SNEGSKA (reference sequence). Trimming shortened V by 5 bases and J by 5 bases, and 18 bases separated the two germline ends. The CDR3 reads CSAPGSPPAETQYF. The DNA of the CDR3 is TGCAGTGCTCCAGGAAGCCCCCCGGCCGAGACCCAGTACTTC.

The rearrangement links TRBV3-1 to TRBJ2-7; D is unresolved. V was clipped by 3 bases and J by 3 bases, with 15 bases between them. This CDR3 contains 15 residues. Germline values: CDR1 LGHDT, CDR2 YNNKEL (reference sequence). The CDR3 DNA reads TGTGCCAGCAGCCATAAGGGCAGCGAACACTACGAGCAGTACTTC. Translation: CASSHKGSEHYEQYF.

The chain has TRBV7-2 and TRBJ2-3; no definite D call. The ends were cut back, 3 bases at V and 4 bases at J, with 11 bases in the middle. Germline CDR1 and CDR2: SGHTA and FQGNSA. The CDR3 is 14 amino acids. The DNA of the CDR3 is TGTGCCAGCAGCTTCGGCCTGGGTGCAGATACGCAGTATTTT. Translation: CASSFGLGADTQYF.